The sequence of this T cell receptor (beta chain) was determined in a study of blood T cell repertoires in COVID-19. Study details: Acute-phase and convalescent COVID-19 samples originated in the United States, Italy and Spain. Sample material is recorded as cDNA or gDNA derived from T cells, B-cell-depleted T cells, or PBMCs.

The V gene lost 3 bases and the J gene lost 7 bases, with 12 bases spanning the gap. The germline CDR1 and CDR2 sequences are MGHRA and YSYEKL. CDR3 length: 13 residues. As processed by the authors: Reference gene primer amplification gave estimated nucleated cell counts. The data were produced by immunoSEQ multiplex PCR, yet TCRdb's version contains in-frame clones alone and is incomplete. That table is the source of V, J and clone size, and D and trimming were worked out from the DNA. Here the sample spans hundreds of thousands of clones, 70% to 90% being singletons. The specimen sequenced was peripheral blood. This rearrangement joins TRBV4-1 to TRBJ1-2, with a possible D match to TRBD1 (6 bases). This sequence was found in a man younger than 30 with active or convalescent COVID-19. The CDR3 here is CASSQGAEGGYTF. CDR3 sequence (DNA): TGCGCCAGCAGCCAGGGGGCAGAGGGTGGCTACACCTTC.